These 29 T cell receptor beta chains were sequenced from one sample in a study of T cells in Graves' hyperthyroidism and ophthalmopathy. RNA transcripts provided the source from which TCR beta CDR3 regions were amplified. The HTBI primer set was used in a first-round RT-PCR of the TCR CDR3. TCRdb reprocessed the multiplex PCR reads via MiXCR and lists one record per CDR3 protein. Here the sample spans 560,000 or so distinct CDR3 sequences, nearly 20% being singletons. The sequenced sample was blood. The receptors were gathered from a man in his forties with Graves' ophthalmopathy.

This clonotype turned up a few times. The V gene is TRBV19, the J gene TRBJ1-1, with TRBD1 identical over 9 bases. The J segment lost 6 bases and the V segment lost 5 bases, leaving 16 bases of the junction unmatched. This CDR3 has 17 residues. Germline lookup yields CDR1 LNHDA and CDR2 SQIVND (reference sequence). The DNA of the CDR3 is TGTGCCAGTAGTCCCTGGGGGACAGGGAAGATTGGGTCTGAAGCTTTCTTT. This encodes CASSPWGTGKIGSEAFF.

The rearrangement links TRBV5-1 to TRBJ1-5; maybe TRBD1 (5 bases). Per the germline V gene, CDR1 is SGHRS and CDR2 is YFSETQ. V shed 2 bases and J shed 3 bases, with 9 bases lying between them. This CDR3 is built from 14 residues. The CDR3 DNA sequence: TGCGCCAGCAGCTTTGACAGCGACAATCAGCCCCAGCATTTT. This sequence encodes CASSFDSDNQPQHF. The full variable domain, in which reference TRBV5-1 and TRBJ1-5 provide the parts outside the CDR3, is KAGVTQTPRYLIKTRGQQVTLSCSPISGHRSVSWYQQTPGQGLQFLFEYFSETQRNKGNFPGRFSGRQFSNSRSEMNVSTLELGDSALYLCASSFDSDNQPQHFGDGTRLSIL.

The CDR3 nucleotides read TGTGCCAGCAGCCCCTCTAGGGCGTTCTACGAGCAGTACTTC. Its translation: CASSPSRAFYEQYF. The chain recombines TRBV9 with TRBJ2-7; D call uncertain. Germline V gene data show CDR1 as SGDLS and CDR2 as YYNGEE. The CDR3 runs 14 residues. The germline V and J ends were trimmed by 4 bases and 3 bases, with 14 bases remaining between them.

The chain is built from TRBV6-9 and TRBJ1-1; D not resolved. The germline gives CDR1 MNHGY, CDR2 SVAAGI. This CDR3 comprises 14 residues. The germline V and J ends were trimmed by 4 bases and 5 bases, with 14 bases remaining between them. CDR3 DNA sequence: TGTGCCAGCAGTTCGGACCTAGAGGAGACTGAAGCTTTCTTT. It encodes CASSSDLEETEAFF.

This clonotype showed up many times. The V gene is TRBV29-1, the J gene TRBJ2-3, with D unresolved. Trimming shortened V by 7 bases and J by 0 bases, and 5 bases separated the two germline ends. Germline loops: CDR1 SQVTM, CDR2 ANQGSEA. This CDR3 comprises 11 residues. The CDR3 nucleotides read TGCAGCGCCGACAGCACAGATACGCAGTATTTT. It yields the protein CSADSTDTQYF.

The chain employs TRBV3-1 and TRBJ1-6, with 7 bases aligning to TRBD1. The V gene end was trimmed by 10 bases and the J gene end by 5 bases; junction bases not matched to a gene: 5. CDR1 and CDR2 from the germline V gene are LGHDT and YNNKEL (reference sequence). This CDR3 has 13 amino acids. The CDR3 region is CATQGGNNSPLHF. CDR3 bases: TGTGCCACTCAGGGGGGAAATAATTCACCCCTCCACTTT.

This clonotype was counted only a few times. Just one base apart from a much larger clone, this may be a read error. This chain links TRBV12-3 or TRBV12-4 with TRBJ1-1; 8 positions agree with TRBD1. There are 14 residues in the CDR3. The CDR3 region has the DNA TGTACCAGCAGAGGGGGGACAGGGAACACTGAAGCTTTCTTT. It is translated as CTSRGGTGNTEAFF.

The sample holds many counts of this clonotype. The CDR3 nucleotides are TGTGCCAGCAGCTTAGGCGGCAGGTGGACACTTAACTATGGCTACACCTTC. It encodes CASSLGGRWTLNYGYTF. V gene TRBV7-9 combines with J gene TRBJ1-2; possible D gene TRBD1, 5 bases. Germline V gene data show CDR1 as SEHNR and CDR2 as FQNEAQ (reference sequence). The CDR3 has 17 residues. V was trimmed by 1 base and J by 1 base, leaving 16 bases between them.

CDR3: CASRPLTTYEQYF. Here the CDR3 DNA reads TGTGCCAGCAGACCCTTAACAACTTACGAGCAGTACTTC. The rearrangement uses TRBV27 and TRBJ2-7, with unresolved D. V was shortened by 6 bases and J by 4 bases, with 13 bases between the two germline ends. The CDR3 contains 13 residues. Germline CDR1 is MNHEY and CDR2 is SMNVEV (reference sequence).

The genes are TRBV28 and TRBJ1-3; D might be TRBD1 (5 bases). Germline CDR1 MDHEN, CDR2 SYDVKM. V lost 7 bases and J 1 base, leaving 17 bases between the germline ends. The CDR3 totals 16 residues. CDR3 loop: CASTPGGVDSGNTIYF. Written as DNA, the CDR3 is TGTGCCAGCACCCCGGGAGGGGTCGATTCTGGAAACACCATATATTTT.

This clonotype has only a few counts. The V and J genes are TRBV6-1 and TRBJ1-1; the D gene is possibly TRBD1 (6 bases). The CDR3 loop spans 14 amino acids. The V gene's germline CDR1 is MNHNS and CDR2 SASEGT. Trimming cost V 6 bases and J 7 bases, with 18 bases left between them. This CDR3 is CASRFDGQSYEAFF. CDR3 DNA sequence: TGTGCCAGCAGGTTCGATGGACAGTCGTATGAAGCTTTCTTT.

The chain employs TRBV11-2 and TRBJ2-1, with TRBD2 matching over 7 bases. Germline-derived CDR1 and CDR2 are SGHAT and FQNNGV. The trim removed 6 bases at V and 9 bases at J, leaving 8 bases unmatched. The CDR3 sequence is 13 residues long. The CDR3 reads CASSGGSYGEQFF. For the CDR3, the DNA is TGTGCCAGCAGTGGCGGGAGTTATGGTGAGCAGTTCTTC. Full variable domain (remainder filled in from reference TRBV11-2 and TRBJ2-1): EAGVAQSPRYKIIEKRQSVAFWCNPISGHATLYWYQQILGQGPKLLIQFQNNGVVDDSQLPKDRFSAERLKGVDSTLKIQPAKLEDSAVYLCASSGGSYGEQFFGPGTRLTVL.

A word on this clonotype: This may come from a read error, since a much larger clone is one base off. CDR3 DNA sequence: TGTGCCAGCAGCTACAGGACAGGTTTTAGCGCAGATACGCAGTATTTT. Amino acid sequence: CASSYRTGFSADTQYF. This chain connects TRBV7-2 to TRBJ2-3, with 7 bases matching TRBD1. V shed 4 bases and J 4 bases; nucleotides not matched to a gene: 11. The CDR3 runs 16 residues. CDR1 is SGHTA and CDR2 is FQGNSA in the germline V gene.

This clonotype was seen repeatedly, ten times or more. The rearrangement joins TRBV28 to TRBJ2-2, with TRBD2 matching over 7 bases. The trim removed 5 bases at V and 4 bases at J, leaving 10 bases unmatched. Germline CDR1 reads MDHEN; CDR2 reads SYDVKM. The length of the CDR3 is 16 residues. CDR3 DNA sequence: TGTGCCAGCAGTATAGGAAAACTAGCGTTCACCGGGGAGCTGTTTTTT. This codes for CASSIGKLAFTGELFF.

This chain uses TRBV9 with TRBJ1-2; 7 bases align to TRBD1. CDR3 size: 13 residues. Germline V lookup: CDR1 SGDLS, CDR2 YYNGEE. V shed 3 bases, J shed 8 bases, and the junction held 7 bases outside the gene matches. The CDR3 sequence is CASSAGQDGGYTF. DNA for the CDR3: TGTGCCAGCAGCGCCGGACAGGACGGAGGCTACACCTTC.

The V call is TRBV29-1, the J call TRBJ2-1, with no clear D. The germline gives CDR1 SQVTM, CDR2 ANQGSEA. The CDR3 covers 13 residues. The V end lost 4 bases, the J end lost 4 bases, and 11 bases lay between the germline ends. CDR3 bases: TGCAGCGTTGGAGCTGACAAGTACAATGAGCAGTTCTTC. Protein sequence: CSVGADKYNEQFF.

This clonotype appeared a few times. The chain joins TRBV6-4 to TRBJ2-7; no definite D call. This CDR3 comprises 10 residues. The ends were cut back, 6 bases at V and 3 bases at J, with 3 bases in the middle. The V gene's germline CDR1 is MRHNA and CDR2 SNTAGT. The chain's CDR3 is CASRIYEQYF. The CDR3 nucleotides are TGTGCCAGCAGGATCTACGAGCAGTACTTC.

The chain recombines TRBV19 with TRBJ1-2, with a tentative D call TRBD1 (5 bases). The V end lost 3 bases, the J end lost 3 bases, and 8 bases lay between the germline ends. The CDR3 contains 13 residues. Per germline, CDR1 LNHDA and CDR2 SQIVND (reference sequence). The CDR3 here is CASSMGGHYGYTF. In DNA form, the CDR3 reads TGTGCCAGTAGTATGGGGGGTCACTATGGCTACACCTTC.

The sample holds a few counts of this clonotype. V is TRBV3-1 and J is TRBJ2-7; 15 bases agree with TRBD2. Germline V gene sequence: CDR1 LGHDT, CDR2 YNNKEL (reference sequence). The length of the CDR3 is 16 residues. J gave up 11 bases and V 4 bases, and 12 bases lay outside the gene matches. The CDR3 nucleotides read TGTGCCAGCAGCCTCGGGACTAGCGGGAGGATCGGTGAGGAGTACTTC. It yields the protein CASSLGTSGRIGEEYF.

This clonotype has a count of ten or more. CDR3: CASSYRSGTGSTYEQYF. As DNA, the CDR3 is TGTGCCAGCAGTTACCGGTCCGGGACAGGGTCCACCTACGAGCAGTACTTC. J is TRBJ2-7 and V is TRBV6-5; 9 bases line up with TRBD1. After removal of 2 bases from V and 2 bases from J, the junction contained 10 bases not matched to a gene. The CDR3 covers 17 residues. From germline, CDR1 is MNHEY and CDR2 SVGAGI.

This clonotype was counted only a few times. The chain uses TRBV15 and TRBJ1-1, with 7 bases identical to TRBD1. J was trimmed by 1 base and V by 5 bases; bases with no gene match: 1. CDR1 and CDR2 (germline): LNHNV, YYDKDF (reference sequence). CDR3 size: 13 residues. The CDR3 nucleotides read TGTGCCACCAGCGGGACAGCGAACACTGAAGCTTTCTTT. Amino acids: CATSGTANTEAFF.

The chain joins TRBV12-3 or TRBV12-4 to TRBJ2-5, with TRBD1 matching over 8 bases. V gave up 5 bases and J gave up 4 bases; unmatched junction bases: 3. The CDR3 extends over 13 amino acids. CDR3 region: CASSRTGIETQYF. In DNA, the CDR3 is TGTGCCAGCAGTAGGACAGGGATAGAGACCCAGTACTTC.

This clonotype was picked up many times. The chain carries TRBV7-2 and TRBJ1-1; TRBD1 matches at 7 bases. V trimming: 3 bases; J trimming: 7 bases; junction bases outside the gene matches: 5. The CDR3 contains 13 residues. CDR1 SGHTA and CDR2 FQGNSA come from the germline V gene. The CDR3 nucleotides read TGTGCCAGCAGCTTCCGAGCAGGGGGTGAAGCTTTCTTT. This translates into CASSFRAGGEAFF.

This clonotype was counted many times. The chain recombines TRBV6-1 with TRBJ2-7; D uncertain. The CDR3 has 14 residues. From germline, CDR1 is MNHNS and CDR2 SASEGT. The V gene lost 7 bases and the J gene lost 3 bases, with 16 bases spanning the gap. The DNA of the CDR3 is TGTGCCAGCACCCTTAGTGACGGAATCTACGAGCAGTACTTC. Amino acid sequence: CASTLSDGIYEQYF.

This clonotype was seen at least ten times. This chain uses TRBV7-8 with TRBJ1-2, with D perhaps matching TRBD1 (5 bases). Germline V CDR1 and CDR2: SGHVS, FQNEAQ. The CDR3 spans 15 residues. Trimming removed 5 bases from V and 0 bases from J, with 13 bases in between. The CDR3 region has the DNA TGTGCCAGCAGCCCTACAGGACAAGCTAACTATGGCTACACCTTC. Encoded protein: CASSPTGQANYGYTF.

This clonotype has a count of ten or more. The chain joins TRBV18 to TRBJ2-3; 7 bases agree with TRBD2. Trimming took 8 bases from V and 2 from J; bases not matched to a gene: 7. The CDR3 runs 14 residues. CDR1 is KGHSH, CDR2 LQKENI, per germline. CDR3 amino acids: CASASSGHTDTQYF. The CDR3 coding sequence is TGTGCCAGCGCGTCTAGCGGACACACAGATACGCAGTATTTT.

This clonotype came up a few times. V and J are TRBV4-3 and TRBJ2-2, with D uncertain. Trimming shortened V by 6 bases and J by 3 bases, and 5 bases separated the two germline ends. The CDR3 length is 12 residues. Germline lookup yields CDR1 LGHNA and CDR2 YSLEER. The CDR3 region has the DNA TGCGCCAGCAGGGCGGACACCGGGGAGCTGTTTTTT. Protein product: CASRADTGELFF.

The chain links TRBV20-1 to TRBJ1-2; the D gene is possibly TRBD1 (6 bases). The CDR3 loop spans 12 amino acids. Per germline, CDR1 DFQATT and CDR2 SNEGSKA (reference sequence). Here the CDR3 DNA reads TGCAGCCGTAGGGGGGGGGCGAATGGCTACACCTTC. This encodes CSRRGGANGYTF.

The V and J genes are TRBV30 and TRBJ2-2; 8 positions match TRBD1. Germline CDR1 and CDR2: GTSNPN and SVGIG (reference sequence). The CDR3 totals 12 residues. The chain's CDR3 is CCGQGLSGELFF. The CDR3, as DNA: TGTTGCGGACAGGGCTTGAGCGGGGAGCTGTTTTTT.